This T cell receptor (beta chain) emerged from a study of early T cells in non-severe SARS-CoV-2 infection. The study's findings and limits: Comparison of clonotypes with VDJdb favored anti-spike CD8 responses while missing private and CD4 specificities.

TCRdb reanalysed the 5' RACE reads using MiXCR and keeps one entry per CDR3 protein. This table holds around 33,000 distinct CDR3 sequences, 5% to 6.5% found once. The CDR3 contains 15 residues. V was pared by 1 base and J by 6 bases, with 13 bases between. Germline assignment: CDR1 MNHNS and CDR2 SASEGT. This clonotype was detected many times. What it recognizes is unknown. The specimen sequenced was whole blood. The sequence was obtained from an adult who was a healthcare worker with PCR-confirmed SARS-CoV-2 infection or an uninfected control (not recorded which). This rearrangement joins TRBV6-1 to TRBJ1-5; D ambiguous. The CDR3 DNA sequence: TGTGCCAGCAGTGAAGGATTAAGTAACTTTCAGCCCCAGCATTTT. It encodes CASSEGLSNFQPQHF.